This is a list of T cell receptor beta chains from one sample in a study of STAT5B mutations in CD4+ large granular lymphocyte leukemia. Data came from immunoSEQ multiplex PCR; TCRdb stores just in-frame clones and leaves some out. The data contain approximately 35,000 clones, approximately 82% of them singletons. Input material: CD4+ T cells from blood buffy coats. Receptor source: a human donor in good health. CDR3s include the opening cysteine and the closing phenylalanine or tryptophan. Fields, in order: CDR3 protein, CDR3 DNA, D gene, J gene, clone size, V gene. The D gene is left open where the match is weak. The size entry is marked missing in some rows and otherwise reads once, few, many or a size class.

CDR3 protein: CASSPRGTAYNEQFF; CDR3 DNA: TGTGCCAGCAGCCCACGGGGGACGGCCTACAATGAGCAGTTCTTC; D gene: -; J gene: TRBJ2-1; clone size: -; V gene: TRBV7-8
CDR3 protein: CASSQSGPMGNTIYF; CDR3 DNA: TGCGCCAGCAGCCAAAGCGGCCCCATGGGAAACACCATATATTTT; D gene: -; J gene: TRBJ1-3; clone size: -; V gene: TRBV4-1
CDR3 protein: CASSVGQIEETQYF; CDR3 DNA: TGTGCCAGCTCAGTGGGACAAATTGAGGAGACCCAGTACTTC; D gene: -; J gene: TRBJ2-5; clone size: -; V gene: TRBV18
CDR3 protein: CASRNRGLNYGYTF; CDR3 DNA: TGTGCCAGCAGAAACAGGGGGCTGAACTATGGCTACACCTTC; D gene: TRBD1; J gene: TRBJ1-2; clone size: -; V gene: TRBV6-1
CDR3 protein: CASSGEGTSAGELFF; CDR3 DNA: TGTGCCAGCAGCGGAGAAGGGACTAGCGCCGGGGAGCTGTTTTTT; D gene: TRBD2; J gene: TRBJ2-2; clone size: once; V gene: TRBV2
CDR3 protein: CASSQVPRTGTNYGYTF; CDR3 DNA: TGCGCCAGCAGCCAAGTCCCTCGGACAGGCACTAACTATGGCTACACCTTC; D gene: TRBD1; J gene: TRBJ1-2; clone size: -; V gene: TRBV4-3
CDR3 protein: CASSELGSHTDTQYF; CDR3 DNA: TGTGCCAGCAGTGAACTGGGCAGCCACACAGATACGCAGTATTTT; D gene: -; J gene: TRBJ2-3; clone size: -; V gene: TRBV6-1
CDR3 protein: CASSGGQAGQTQYF; CDR3 DNA: TGTGCCAGTAGTGGAGGACAGGCTGGGCAGACCCAGTACTTC; D gene: TRBD1; J gene: TRBJ2-5; clone size: -; V gene: TRBV19
CDR3 protein: CASSLVGRTFNYGYTF; CDR3 DNA: TGTGCCAGCAGCTTGGTGGGTCGTACCTTTAACTATGGCTACACCTTC; D gene: -; J gene: TRBJ1-2; clone size: few; V gene: TRBV5-6
CDR3 protein: CAISDTRNQPQHF; CDR3 DNA: TGTGCCATCAGTGACACACGGAATCAGCCCCAGCATTTT; D gene: -; J gene: TRBJ1-5; clone size: -; V gene: TRBV10-3
CDR3 protein: CASSENSGGYNEQFF; CDR3 DNA: TGTGCCAGCAGTGAAAATAGCGGGGGCTACAATGAGCAGTTCTTC; D gene: TRBD2; J gene: TRBJ2-1; clone size: -; V gene: TRBV2
CDR3 protein: CASSSIGLAGGPRRDTQYF; CDR3 DNA: TGTGCCAGCAGCTCGATAGGACTAGCGGGGGGGCCTAGGAGAGATACGCAGTATTTT; D gene: TRBD2; J gene: TRBJ2-3; clone size: -; V gene: TRBV13
CDR3 protein: CASSSAGRGTNTGELFF; CDR3 DNA: TGTGCCAGCAGCTCAGCAGGCCGGGGGACGAACACCGGGGAGCTGTTTTTT; D gene: -; J gene: TRBJ2-2; clone size: -; V gene: TRBV7-9
CDR3 protein: CASSSGQGADNEQFF; CDR3 DNA: TGTGCCAGCAGCTCCGGACAGGGGGCTGACAATGAGCAGTTCTTC; D gene: TRBD1; J gene: TRBJ2-1; clone size: -; V gene: TRBV7-9
CDR3 protein: CASSYRDRVNTEAFF; CDR3 DNA: TGTGCCAGTAGCTACCGGGACAGAGTTAACACTGAAGCTTTCTTT; D gene: TRBD1; J gene: TRBJ1-1; clone size: -; V gene: TRBV19
CDR3 protein: CASSSRGTAGNTIYF; CDR3 DNA: TGTGCCAGCAGCTCAAGGGGGACAGCTGGAAACACCATATATTTT; D gene: TRBD1; J gene: TRBJ1-3; clone size: -; V gene: TRBV7-2
CDR3 protein: CASSLGLSTGELFF; CDR3 DNA: TGCGCCAGCAGCTTGGGACTTTCCACCGGGGAGCTGTTTTTT; D gene: -; J gene: TRBJ2-2; clone size: -; V gene: TRBV5-1
CDR3 protein: CASSGGVSNQPQHF; CDR3 DNA: TGTGCCAGTAGTGGGGGTGTGAGCAATCAGCCCCAGCATTTT; D gene: -; J gene: TRBJ1-5; clone size: -; V gene: TRBV19
CDR3 protein: CASSLAGAHTEAFF; CDR3 DNA: TGCGCCAGCAGCTTGGCGGGGGCCCACACTGAAGCTTTCTTT; D gene: -; J gene: TRBJ1-1; clone size: -; V gene: TRBV5-1
CDR3 protein: CASSLAQLITGELFF; CDR3 DNA: TGTGCCAGCAGCTTAGCGCAACTCATCACCGGGGAGCTGTTTTTT; D gene: -; J gene: TRBJ2-2; clone size: -; V gene: TRBV7-2
CDR3 protein: CASSLASLGKNIQYF; CDR3 DNA: TGTGCCAGCAGTTTAGCTAGCCTGGGCAAAAACATTCAGTACTTC; D gene: -; J gene: TRBJ2-4; clone size: -; V gene: TRBV28
CDR3 protein: CASLTRASAADTQYF; CDR3 DNA: TGTGCCAGCCTTACTCGGGCTAGCGCGGCAGATACGCAGTATTTT; D gene: -; J gene: TRBJ2-3; clone size: -; V gene: TRBV5-5